What follows are 2 T cell receptor beta chains derived from one specimen sequenced in a study of T cell changes during pregnancy in multiple sclerosis. Some clones are missing from TCRdb's copy, which holds only in-frame ones; the method was immunoSEQ multiplex PCR. The table records under 45,000 clones, 90% of them present only once. The starting material was CD8+ T cells from peripheral blood mononuclear cells, obtained in the third trimester of pregnancy. The receptors shown here come from a female donor with multiple sclerosis, enrolled in a pregnancy study.

This clone was seen more than once but under ten times. The chain recombines TRBV5-4 with TRBJ1-1; a weak D match, TRBD1 (5 bases). The CDR3 has 15 amino acids. The germline CDR1 and CDR2 sequences are SGHNT and YYREEE (reference sequence). Between the trimmed V and J ends, which lost 6 bases and 6 bases, there was a span of 21 bases. CDR3 amino acids: CASTARGGLEAEAFF. The CDR3 nucleotides read TGTGCCAGCACCGCCCGGGGGGGTCTTGAGGCTGAAGCTTTCTTT. Full variable domain (remainder filled in from reference TRBV5-4 and TRBJ1-1): ETGVTQSPTHLIKTRGQQVTLRCSSQSGHNTVSWYQQALGQGPQFIFQYYREEENGRGNFPPRFSGLQFPNYSSELNVNALELDDSALYLCASTARGGLEAEAFFGQGTRLTVV.

The rearrangement joins TRBV7-2 to TRBJ2-2; D is unclear. The CDR3 consists of 15 residues. CDR1 is SGHTA, CDR2 FQGNSA, per germline. V was clipped by 1 base and J by 3 bases, with 9 bases between them. The DNA of the CDR3 is TGTGCCAGCAGCTTAGACAGTTCTTACACCGGGGAGCTGTTTTTT. This gives the protein CASSLDSSYTGELFF.